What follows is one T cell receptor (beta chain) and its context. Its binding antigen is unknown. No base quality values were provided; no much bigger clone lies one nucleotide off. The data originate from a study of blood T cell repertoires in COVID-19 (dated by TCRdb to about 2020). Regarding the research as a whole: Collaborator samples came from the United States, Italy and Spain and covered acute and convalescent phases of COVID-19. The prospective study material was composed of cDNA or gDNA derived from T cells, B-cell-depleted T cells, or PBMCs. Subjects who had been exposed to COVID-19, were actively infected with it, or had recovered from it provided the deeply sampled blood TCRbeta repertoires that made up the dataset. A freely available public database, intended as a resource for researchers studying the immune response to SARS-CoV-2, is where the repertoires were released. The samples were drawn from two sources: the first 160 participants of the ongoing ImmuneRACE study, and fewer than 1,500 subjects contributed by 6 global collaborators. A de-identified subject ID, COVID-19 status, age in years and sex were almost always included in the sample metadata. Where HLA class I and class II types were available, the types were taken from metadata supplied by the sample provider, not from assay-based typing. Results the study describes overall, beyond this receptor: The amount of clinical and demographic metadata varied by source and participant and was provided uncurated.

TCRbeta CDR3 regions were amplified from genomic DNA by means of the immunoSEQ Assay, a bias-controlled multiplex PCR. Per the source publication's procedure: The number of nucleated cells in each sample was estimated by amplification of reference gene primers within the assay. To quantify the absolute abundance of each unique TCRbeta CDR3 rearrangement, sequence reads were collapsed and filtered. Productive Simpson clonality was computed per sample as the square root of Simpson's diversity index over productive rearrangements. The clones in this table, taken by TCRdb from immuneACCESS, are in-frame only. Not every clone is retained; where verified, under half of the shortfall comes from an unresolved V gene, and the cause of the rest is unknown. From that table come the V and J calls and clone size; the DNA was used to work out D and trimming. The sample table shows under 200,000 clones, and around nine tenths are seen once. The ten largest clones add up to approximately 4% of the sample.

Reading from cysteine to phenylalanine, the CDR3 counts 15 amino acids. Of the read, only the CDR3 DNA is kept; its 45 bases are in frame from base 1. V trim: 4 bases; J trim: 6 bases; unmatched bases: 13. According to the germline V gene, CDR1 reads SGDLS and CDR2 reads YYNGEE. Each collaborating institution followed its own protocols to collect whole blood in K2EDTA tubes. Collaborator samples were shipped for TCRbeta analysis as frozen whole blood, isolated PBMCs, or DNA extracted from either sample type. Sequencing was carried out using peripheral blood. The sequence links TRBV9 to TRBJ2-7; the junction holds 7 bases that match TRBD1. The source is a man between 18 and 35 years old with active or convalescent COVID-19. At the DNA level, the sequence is TGTGCCAGCAGCACAACCGACAGGGAGTTTTCCGAGCAGTACTTC. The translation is CASSTTDREFSEQYF. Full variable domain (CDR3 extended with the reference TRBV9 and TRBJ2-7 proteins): DSGVTQTPKHLITATGQRVTLRCSPRSGDLSVYWYQQSLDQGLQFLIQYYNGEERAKGNILERFSAQQFPDLHSELNLSSLELGDSALYFCASSTTDREFSEQYFGPGTRLTVT.